This TCR beta chain is drawn from a study of T-cell reconstitution after alpha-beta-depleted transplantation in children. Germline V gene sequence: CDR1 SGHRS, CDR2 YFSETQ. The CDR3 has 15 amino acids. V shed 0 bases and J 3 bases; nucleotides not matched to a gene: 2. Overall study results and limits: A year had passed since transplant, and T-cell counts and diversity by then came mostly from newly produced T cells.

As for this clonotype: Its antigen is unidentified.

Unique molecular identifiers were used in preparing the TCRbeta library. One entry per CDR3 protein results from TCRdb running MiXCR on the PCR reads. The repertoire holds about 980,000 distinct CDR3 sequences, with about 30% as singletons. The TCR sequence derives from a boy under three years old who had a stem cell transplant for SCID, so the T cells may come from the graft donor. The specimen comprised PBMCs, mostly from graft donor cells, sampled 360 days after TCRalphabeta/CD19-depleted stem cell transplant. V and J are TRBV5-1 and TRBJ2-7; 11 bases map to TRBD2. CDR3 protein: CASSLATSGIYEQYF. The CDR3 DNA sequence: TGCGCCAGCAGCTTGGCGACTAGCGGGATCTACGAGCAGTACTTC.